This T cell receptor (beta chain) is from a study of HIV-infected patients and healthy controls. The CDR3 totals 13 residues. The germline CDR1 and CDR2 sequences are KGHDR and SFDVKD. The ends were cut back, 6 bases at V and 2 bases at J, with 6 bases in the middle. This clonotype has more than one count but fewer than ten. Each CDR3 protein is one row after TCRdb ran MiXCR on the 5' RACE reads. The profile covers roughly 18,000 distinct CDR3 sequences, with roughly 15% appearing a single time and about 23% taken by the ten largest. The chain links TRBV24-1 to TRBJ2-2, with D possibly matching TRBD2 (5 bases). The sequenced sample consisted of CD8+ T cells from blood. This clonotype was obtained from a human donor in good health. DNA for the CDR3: TGTGCCACCAGTTCGGGAAACACCGGGGAGCTGTTTTTT. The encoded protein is CATSSGNTGELFF.